This T cell receptor beta chain is from a study of blood T cells in healthy people across ages. This clonotype was found a few times. Sample-barcoded 5' priming and a J-beta primer mix drove a second PCR of roughly 6 to 12 cycles. TCRdb processed the 5' RACE reads anew with MiXCR; each CDR3 protein has one entry. The sample includes around 2 million distinct CDR3 sequences, more than 35% of them seen just once. Sample: blood. This TCR came from a human donor in good health.

Here the CDR3 DNA reads TGTGCTAGTGGTTTTATGACAGGGGGGCTAAGCTCTGGGGCCAACGTCCTGACTTTC. Its translation: CASGFMTGGLSSGANVLTF. The chain uses TRBV12-5 and TRBJ2-6, with 9 bases aligning to TRBD1. This CDR3 region has 19 residues. Germline V lookup: CDR1 LGHNT, CDR2 FRNRAP. V trimming: 3 bases; J trimming: 0 bases; junction bases outside the gene matches: 9.